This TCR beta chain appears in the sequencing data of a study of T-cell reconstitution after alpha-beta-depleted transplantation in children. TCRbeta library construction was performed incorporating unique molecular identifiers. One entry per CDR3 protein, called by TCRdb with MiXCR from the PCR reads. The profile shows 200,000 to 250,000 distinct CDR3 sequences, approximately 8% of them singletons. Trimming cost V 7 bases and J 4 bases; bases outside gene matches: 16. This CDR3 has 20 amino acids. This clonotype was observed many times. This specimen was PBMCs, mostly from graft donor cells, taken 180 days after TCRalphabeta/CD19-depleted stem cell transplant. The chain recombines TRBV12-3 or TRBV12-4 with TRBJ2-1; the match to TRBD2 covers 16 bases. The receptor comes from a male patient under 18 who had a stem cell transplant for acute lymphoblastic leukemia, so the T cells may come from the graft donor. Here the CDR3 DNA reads TGTGCCAGCAACTCTAGGCGTTGGGGACTAGCGGGAGGGACTTACAATGAGCAGTTCTTC. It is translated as CASNSRRWGLAGGTYNEQFF.